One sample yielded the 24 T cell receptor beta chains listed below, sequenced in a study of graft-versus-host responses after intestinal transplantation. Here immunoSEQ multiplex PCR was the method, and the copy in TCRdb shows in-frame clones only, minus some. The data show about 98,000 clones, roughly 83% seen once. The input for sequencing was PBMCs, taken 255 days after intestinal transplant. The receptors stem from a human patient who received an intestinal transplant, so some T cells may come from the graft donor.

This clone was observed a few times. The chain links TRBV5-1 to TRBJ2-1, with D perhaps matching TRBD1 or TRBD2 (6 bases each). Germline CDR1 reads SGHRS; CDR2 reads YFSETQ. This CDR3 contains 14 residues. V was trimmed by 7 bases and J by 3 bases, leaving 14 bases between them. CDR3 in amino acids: CASQRGGGYNEQFF. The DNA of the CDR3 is TGCGCCAGCCAACGTGGAGGGGGCTACAATGAGCAGTTCTTC.

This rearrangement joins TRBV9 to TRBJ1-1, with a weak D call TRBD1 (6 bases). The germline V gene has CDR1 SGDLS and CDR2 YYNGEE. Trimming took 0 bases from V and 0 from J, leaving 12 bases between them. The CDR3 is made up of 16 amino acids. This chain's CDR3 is CASSVEGGTLNTEAFF. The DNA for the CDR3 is TGTGCCAGCAGCGTAGAGGGGGGGACTTTGAACACTGAAGCTTTCTTT.

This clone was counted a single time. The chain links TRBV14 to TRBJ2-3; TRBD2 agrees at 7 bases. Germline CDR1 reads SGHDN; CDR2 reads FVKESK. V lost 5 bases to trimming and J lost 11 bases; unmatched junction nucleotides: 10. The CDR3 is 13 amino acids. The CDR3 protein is CASSTGGVIRQYF. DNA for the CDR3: TGTGCCAGCAGCACGGGGGGAGTAATTAGGCAGTATTTT.

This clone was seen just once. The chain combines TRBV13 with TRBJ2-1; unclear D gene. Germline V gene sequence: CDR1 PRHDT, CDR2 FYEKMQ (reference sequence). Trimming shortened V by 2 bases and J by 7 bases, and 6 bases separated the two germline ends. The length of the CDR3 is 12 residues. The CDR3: CASSLYGNEQFF. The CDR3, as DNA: TGTGCCAGCAGCTTATACGGGAATGAGCAGTTCTTC.

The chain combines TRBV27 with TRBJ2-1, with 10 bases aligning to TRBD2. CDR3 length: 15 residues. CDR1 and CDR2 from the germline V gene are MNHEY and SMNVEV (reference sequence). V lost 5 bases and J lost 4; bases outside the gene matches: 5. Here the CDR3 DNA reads TGTGCCAGCAGTCCACTAGCGGGGAGTTACAATGAGCAGTTCTTC. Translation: CASSPLAGSYNEQFF.

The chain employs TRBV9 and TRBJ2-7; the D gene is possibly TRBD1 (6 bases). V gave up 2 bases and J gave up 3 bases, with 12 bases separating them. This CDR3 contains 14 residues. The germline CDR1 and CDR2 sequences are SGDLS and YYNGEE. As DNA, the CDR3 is TGTGCCAGCAGCGTGGGCCAGGGGTTCTACGAGCAGTACTTC. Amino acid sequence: CASSVGQGFYEQYF.

CDR3 DNA: TGTGCCAGCAGCTTAGTTGCGACTAGCTCCTACAATGAGCAGTTCTTC. Amino acid sequence: CASSLVATSSYNEQFF. This chain connects TRBV7-2 to TRBJ2-1; tentative D call: TRBD2 (6 bases). Germline V gene data show CDR1 as SGHTA and CDR2 as FQGNSA. V was trimmed by 1 base and J by 0 bases, leaving 10 bases between them. The CDR3 runs 16 residues.

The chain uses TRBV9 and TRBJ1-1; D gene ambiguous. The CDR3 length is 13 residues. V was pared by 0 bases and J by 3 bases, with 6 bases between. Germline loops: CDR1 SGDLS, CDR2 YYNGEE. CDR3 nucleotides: TGTGCCAGCAGCGTAGACACCTACACTGAAGCTTTCTTT. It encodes CASSVDTYTEAFF.

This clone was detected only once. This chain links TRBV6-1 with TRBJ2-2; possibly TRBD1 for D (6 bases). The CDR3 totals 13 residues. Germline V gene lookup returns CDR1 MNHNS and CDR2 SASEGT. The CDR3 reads CANGQYPEGELFF. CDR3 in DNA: TGTGCTAATGGACAGTACCCAGAGGGGGAGCTGTTTTTT.

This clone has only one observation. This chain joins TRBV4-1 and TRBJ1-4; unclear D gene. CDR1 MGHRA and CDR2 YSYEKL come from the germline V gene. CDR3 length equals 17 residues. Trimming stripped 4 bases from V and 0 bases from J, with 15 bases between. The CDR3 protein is CASSPRSWLATNEKLFF. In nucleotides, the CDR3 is TGCGCCAGCAGCCCCCGGTCGTGGCTGGCAACTAATGAAAAACTGTTTTTT.

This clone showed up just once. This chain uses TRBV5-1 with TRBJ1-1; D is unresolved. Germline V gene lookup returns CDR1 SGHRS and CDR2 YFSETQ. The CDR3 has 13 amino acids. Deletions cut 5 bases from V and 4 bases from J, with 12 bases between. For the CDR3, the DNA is TGCGCCAGCAGGGGCTCCCCGAGCACTGAAGCTTTCTTT. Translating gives CASRGSPSTEAFF.

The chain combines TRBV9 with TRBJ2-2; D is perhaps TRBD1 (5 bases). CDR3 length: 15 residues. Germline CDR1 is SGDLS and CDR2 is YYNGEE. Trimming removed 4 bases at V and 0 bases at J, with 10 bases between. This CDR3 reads CASSPTGANTGELFF. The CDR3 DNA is TGTGCCAGCAGCCCCACAGGAGCGAACACCGGGGAGCTGTTTTTT.

CDR3 in DNA: TGTGCCTGGAGTGGGACGACGAACACTGAAGCTTTCTTT. It encodes CAWSGTTNTEAFF. This sequence joins TRBV30 and TRBJ1-1, with D uncertain. Per the germline V gene, CDR1 is GTSNPN and CDR2 is SVGIG (reference sequence). Trimming took off 1 base at V and 1 base at J, with 7 bases between the two ends. The CDR3 sequence is 13 residues long.

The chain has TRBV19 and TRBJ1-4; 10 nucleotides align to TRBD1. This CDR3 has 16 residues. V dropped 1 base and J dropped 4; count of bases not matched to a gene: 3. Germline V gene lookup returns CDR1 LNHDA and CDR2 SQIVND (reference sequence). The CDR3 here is CASSIGQGAVNEKLFF. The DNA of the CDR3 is TGTGCCAGTAGTATAGGACAGGGGGCGGTTAATGAAAAACTGTTTTTT.

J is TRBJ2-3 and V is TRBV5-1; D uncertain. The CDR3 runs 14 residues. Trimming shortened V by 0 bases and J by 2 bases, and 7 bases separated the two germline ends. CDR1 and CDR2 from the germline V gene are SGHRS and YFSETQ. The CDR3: CASSLAGFTDTQYF. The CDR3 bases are TGCGCCAGCAGCTTGGCCGGGTTCACAGATACGCAGTATTTT.

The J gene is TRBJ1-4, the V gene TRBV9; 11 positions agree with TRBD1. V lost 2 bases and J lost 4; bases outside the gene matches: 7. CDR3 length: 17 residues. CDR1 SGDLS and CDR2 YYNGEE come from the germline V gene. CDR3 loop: CASSVEDRGPNNEKLFF. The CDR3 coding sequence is TGTGCCAGCAGCGTTGAGGACAGGGGGCCGAATAATGAAAAACTGTTTTTT.

The CDR3 protein is CASSLGQGNTEAFF. In nucleotides, the CDR3 is TGTGCCAGCAGCTTGGGGCAGGGAAACACTGAAGCTTTCTTT. The chain employs TRBV13 and TRBJ1-1; D is perhaps TRBD1 (5 bases). Germline CDR1 PRHDT, CDR2 FYEKMQ (reference sequence). This CDR3 has 14 residues. V lost 3 bases to trimming and J lost 2 bases, with 10 bases between them.

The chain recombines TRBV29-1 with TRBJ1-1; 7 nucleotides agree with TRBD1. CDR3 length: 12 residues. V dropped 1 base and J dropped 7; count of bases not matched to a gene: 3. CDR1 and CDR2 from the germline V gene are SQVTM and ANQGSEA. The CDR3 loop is CSVEGQGGEAFF. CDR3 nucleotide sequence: TGCAGCGTTGAAGGACAGGGAGGTGAAGCTTTCTTT. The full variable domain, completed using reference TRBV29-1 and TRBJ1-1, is SAVISQKPSRDICQRGTSLTIQCQVDSQVTMMFWYRQQPGQSLTLIATANQGSEATYESGFVIDKFPISRPNLTFSTLTVSNMSPEDSSIYLCSVEGQGGEAFFGQGTRLTVV.

CDR3 sequence reads: CASSRPNTEAFF. The CDR3 DNA reads TGTGCCAGTAGCCGTCCGAACACTGAAGCTTTCTTT. J is TRBJ1-1 and V is TRBV19; D ambiguous. V was trimmed by 6 bases and J by 1 base, leaving 6 bases between them. Germline lookup yields CDR1 LNHDA and CDR2 SQIVND (reference sequence). This CDR3 comprises 12 residues.

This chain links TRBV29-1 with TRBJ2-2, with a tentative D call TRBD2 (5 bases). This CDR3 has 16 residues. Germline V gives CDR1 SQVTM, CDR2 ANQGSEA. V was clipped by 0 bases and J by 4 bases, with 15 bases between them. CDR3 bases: TGCAGCGTTGAAGATAAGAGGGTCGGGGTCACCGGGGAGCTGTTTTTT. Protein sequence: CSVEDKRVGVTGELFF.

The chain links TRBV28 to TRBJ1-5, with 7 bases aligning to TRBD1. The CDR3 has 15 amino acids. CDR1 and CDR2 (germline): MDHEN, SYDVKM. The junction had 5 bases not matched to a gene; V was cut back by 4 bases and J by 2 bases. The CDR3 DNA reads TGTGCCAGCAGTTACAGGGGCCGGGGCAATCAGCCCCAGCATTTT. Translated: CASSYRGRGNQPQHF. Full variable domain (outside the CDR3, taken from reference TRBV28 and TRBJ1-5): DVKVTQSSRYLVKRTGEKVFLECVQDMDHENMFWYRQDPGLGLRLIYFSYDVKMKEKGDIPEGYSVSREKKERFSLILESASTNQTSMYLCASSYRGRGNQPQHFGDGTRLSIL.

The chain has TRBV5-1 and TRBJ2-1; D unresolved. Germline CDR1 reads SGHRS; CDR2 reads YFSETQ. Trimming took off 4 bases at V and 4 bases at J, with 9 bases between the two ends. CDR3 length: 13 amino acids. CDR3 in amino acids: CASSPQPYNEQFF. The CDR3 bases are TGCGCCAGCAGCCCACAACCTTACAATGAGCAGTTCTTC.

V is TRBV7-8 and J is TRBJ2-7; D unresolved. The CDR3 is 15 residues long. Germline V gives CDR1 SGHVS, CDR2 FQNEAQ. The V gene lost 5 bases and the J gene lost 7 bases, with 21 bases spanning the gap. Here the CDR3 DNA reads TGTGCCAGCAGCCCAAGTCCACAGAGAGCTTGGGAGCAGTACTTC. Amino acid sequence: CASSPSPQRAWEQYF. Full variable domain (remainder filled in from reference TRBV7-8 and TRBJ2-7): GAGVSQSPRYKVAKRGQDVALRCDPISGHVSLFWYQQALGQGPEFLTYFQNEAQLDKSGLPSDRFFAERPEGSVSTLKIQRTQQEDSAVYLCASSPSPQRAWEQYFGPGTRLTVT.

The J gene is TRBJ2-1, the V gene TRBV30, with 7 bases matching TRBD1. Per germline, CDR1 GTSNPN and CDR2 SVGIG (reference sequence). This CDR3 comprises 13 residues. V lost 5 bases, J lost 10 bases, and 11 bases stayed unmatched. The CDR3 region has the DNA TGTGCCTGGGCCAGACAGGGTGCGTCCGAGCAGTTCTTC. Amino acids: CAWARQGASEQFF.